The 13 T cell receptor beta chains reported below all come from one sample, sequenced in a study of shared clonotypes between healthy human individuals. The protocol was immunoSEQ multiplex PCR, while the TCRdb copy is restricted to in-frame clones and leaves out a portion. This table has millions of clones, 90% to 95% appearing once. Sequenced sample: naive CD4+ T cells from PBMCs. The sample's subset: CD45RA+ positively selected. Receptors were obtained from a man aged 18 to 29 in good health. Some clones in this sample may be carry-over from other donors' samples.

There are a few counts of this clone. This chain joins TRBV19 and TRBJ1-2; 10 nucleotides align to TRBD1. CDR3 size: 13 residues. V gave up 5 bases and J gave up 7 bases; unmatched junction bases: 4. Germline V gene lookup returns CDR1 LNHDA and CDR2 SQIVND (reference sequence). The CDR3 DNA sequence: TGTGCCAGTAGTGGACAGGGGGTGTTTGGCTACACCTTC. This gives the protein CASSGQGVFGYTF.

J is TRBJ2-3 and V is TRBV9; 7 bases are a match to TRBD1. V trimming: 4 bases; J trimming: 1 base; junction bases outside the gene matches: 6. Germline assignment: CDR1 SGDLS and CDR2 YYNGEE. The CDR3 extends over 15 amino acids. CDR3 sequence: CASSQTGTGTDTQYF. CDR3 coding DNA: TGTGCCAGCAGCCAAACCGGGACAGGCACAGATACGCAGTATTTT.

V is TRBV29-1 and J is TRBJ2-3; D remains ambiguous. The CDR3 loop spans 14 amino acids. The germline V gene has CDR1 SQVTM and CDR2 ANQGSEA. With 5 bases removed from V and 3 bases from J, the gap between germline ends came to 15 bases. CDR3 region: CSVRGNSPTDTQYF. Here the CDR3 DNA reads TGCAGCGTTAGAGGTAACTCTCCGACAGATACGCAGTATTTT.

The chain combines TRBV7-2 with TRBJ2-1; TRBD2 matches 12 bases. This CDR3 spans 16 amino acids. V lost 5 bases to trimming and J lost 15 bases; unmatched junction nucleotides: 17. In germline, CDR1 is SGHTA, CDR2 FQGNSA. The DNA for the CDR3 is TGTGCCAGCAGCCAGGGCCTCCTAGCGGGAGGGCCCTGGGTGTTCTTC. As protein: CASSQGLLAGGPWVFF. The variable domain in full, completed from reference TRBV7-2 and TRBJ2-1, reads GAGVSQSPSNKVTEKGKDVELRCDPISGHTALYWYRQSLGQGLEFLIYFQGNSAPDKSGLPSDRFSAERTGGSVSTLTIQRTQQEDSAVYLCASSQGLLAGGPWVFFGPGTRLTVL.

The chain combines TRBV18 with TRBJ1-1, with a weak D call TRBD1 (5 bases). CDR1 is KGHSH, CDR2 LQKENI, per germline. Trimming took off 4 bases at V and 0 bases at J, with 12 bases between the two ends. This CDR3 region has 15 residues. The CDR3 DNA reads as TGTGCCAGCTCACGGCAGAGACAGATGAACACTGAAGCTTTCTTT. Residues: CASSRQRQMNTEAFF.

As regards this clone: The same CDR3 can be traced to other DNA sequences in this sample. The DNA for the CDR3 is TGTGCCACCAGCAGAGGTGTAGATGAGCAGTACTTC. The encoded protein is CATSRGVDEQYF. The V call is TRBV15, the J call TRBJ2-7, with unresolved D. Germline values: CDR1 LNHNV, CDR2 YYDKDF (reference sequence). Trimming removed 1 base from V and 7 bases from J, with 8 bases in between. The CDR3 is 12 amino acids.

This chain joins TRBV19 and TRBJ2-1; D gene ambiguous. This CDR3 region has 13 residues. V dropped 3 bases and J dropped 4 bases, with 7 bases sitting between them. Looked up from germline, CDR1 is LNHDA and CDR2 is SQIVND (reference sequence). CDR3 amino acids: CASSMLPYNEQFF. CDR3 bases: TGTGCCAGTAGTATGTTACCATACAATGAGCAGTTCTTC.

This clone was recorded once. J is TRBJ1-5 and V is TRBV28; 8 bases line up with TRBD1. The CDR3 runs 15 residues. Germline CDR1 is MDHEN and CDR2 is SYDVKM. V was clipped by 4 bases and J by 5 bases; unmatched bases: 7. CDR3 DNA: TGTGCCAGCAGTTCCTTAACACAGGGGGATCAGCCCCAGCATTTT. Protein product: CASSSLTQGDQPQHF.

The V gene is TRBV6-6, the J gene TRBJ1-5; D might be TRBD1 (6 bases). The CDR3 consists of 15 residues. Germline V CDR1 and CDR2: MNHNY, SVGAGI (reference sequence). The V end was cut by 5 bases, the J end by 0 bases, with 11 bases between. CDR3 sequence reads: CASSTGPTSNQPQHF. CDR3 bases: TGTGCCAGCAGTACAGGGCCAACTAGCAATCAGCCCCAGCATTTT.

V gene TRBV19 combines with J gene TRBJ2-5, with TRBD2 identical over 9 bases. Germline V gene lookup returns CDR1 LNHDA and CDR2 SQIVND (reference sequence). Trimming took 5 bases from V and 5 from J; bases not matched to a gene: 12. The CDR3 is 16 residues long. CDR3 amino acids: CASSSPRREGRETQYF. For the CDR3, the DNA is TGTGCCAGTAGTTCCCCCCGGCGGGAGGGCCGGGAGACCCAGTACTTC. Full variable domain (rest looked up from reference TRBV19 and TRBJ2-5): DGGITQSPKYLFRKEGQNVTLSCEQNLNHDAMYWYRQDPGQGLRLIYYSQIVNDFQKGDIAEGYSVSREKKESFPLTVTSAQKNPTAFYLCASSSPRREGRETQYFGPGTRLLVL.

The chain combines TRBV5-1 with TRBJ2-5, with D perhaps given as TRBD1 or TRBD2 (5 bases each). The CDR3 is 16 amino acids. V was clipped by 0 bases and J by 3 bases, with 15 bases between them. Germline V lookup: CDR1 SGHRS, CDR2 YFSETQ. In DNA form, the CDR3 reads TGCGCCAGCAGCTTGGTCGGGGCTGGCCCTAAAGAGACCCAGTACTTC. Its protein is CASSLVGAGPKETQYF.

The rearrangement links TRBV20-1 to TRBJ2-1; D is unclear. Germline V CDR1 and CDR2: DFQATT, SNEGSKA (reference sequence). The V gene lost 3 bases and the J gene lost 9 bases, with 9 bases spanning the gap. CDR3 size: 11 residues. The CDR3 sequence is CSASATTEQFF. The CDR3 DNA follows: TGCAGTGCTAGTGCTACTACTGAGCAGTTCTTC.

About this clone: At the DNA level, this CDR3 is encoded by other sequences in the same sample as well. The chain joins TRBV25-1 to TRBJ1-1, with D unresolved. CDR1 and CDR2 from the germline V gene are MGHDK and SYGVNS. This CDR3 spans 13 amino acids. V lost 0 bases, J lost 4 bases, and 6 bases lay in between. The CDR3 reads CASSEYRATEAFF. The CDR3 nucleotides are TGTGCCAGCAGTGAATATAGGGCCACTGAAGCTTTCTTT.